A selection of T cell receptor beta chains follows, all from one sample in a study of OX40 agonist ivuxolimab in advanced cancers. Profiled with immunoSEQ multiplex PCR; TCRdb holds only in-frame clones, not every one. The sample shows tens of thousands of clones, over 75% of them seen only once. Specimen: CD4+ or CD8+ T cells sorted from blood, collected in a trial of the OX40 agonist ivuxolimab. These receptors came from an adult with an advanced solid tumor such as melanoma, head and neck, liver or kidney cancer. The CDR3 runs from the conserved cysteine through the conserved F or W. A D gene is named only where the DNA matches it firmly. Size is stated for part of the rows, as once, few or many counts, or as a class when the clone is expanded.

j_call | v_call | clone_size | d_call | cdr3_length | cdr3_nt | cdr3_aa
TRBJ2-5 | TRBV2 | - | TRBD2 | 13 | TGTGCCAGCACGCGGGGGGGTCAAGAGACCCAGTACTTC | CASTRGGQETQYF
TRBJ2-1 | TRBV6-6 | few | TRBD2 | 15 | TGTGCCAGCAGTTCGCTTTCGGGAGGGCCTAGTGAGCAGTTCTTC | CASSSLSGGPSEQFF
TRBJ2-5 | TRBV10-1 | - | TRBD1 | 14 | TGCGCCAGCAGTTCGTCAGGACAGGCCGAGACCCAGTACTTC | CASSSSGQAETQYF
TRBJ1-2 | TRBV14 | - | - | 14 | TGTGCCAGCAGCCAAGGGGCAGCGAACTATGGCTACACCTTC | CASSQGAANYGYTF
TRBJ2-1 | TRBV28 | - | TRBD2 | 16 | TGTGCCAGCATCGGGTCGGGGGGTGACTCCTACAATGAGCAGTTCTTC | CASIGSGGDSYNEQFF
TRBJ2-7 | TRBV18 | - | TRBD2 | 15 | TGTGCCAGCTCACTTACTAGCGGGGATAGACACGAGCAGTACTTC | CASSLTSGDRHEQYF
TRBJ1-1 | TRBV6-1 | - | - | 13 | TGTGCCAGCAAAGACTTCGCCGGAAAGGAAGCTTTCTTT | CASKDFAGKEAFF
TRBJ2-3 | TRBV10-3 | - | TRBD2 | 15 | TGTGCCATCAGTGAGTCGGAAGCGGGAGTTGATGCGCAGTATTTT | CAISESEAGVDAQYF
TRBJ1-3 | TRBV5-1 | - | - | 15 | TGCGCCAGCAGCTTGGGGGAGGCTTCTGGAAACACCATATATTTT | CASSLGEASGNTIYF
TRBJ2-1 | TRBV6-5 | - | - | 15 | TGTGCCAGCAGCCAGACCATAGGGGGCTACAATGAGCAGTTCTTC | CASSQTIGGYNEQFF
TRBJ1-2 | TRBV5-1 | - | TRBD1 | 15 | TGCGCCAGCAGCCCCGGGACAGGGTTTGACTATGGCTACACCTTC | CASSPGTGFDYGYTF
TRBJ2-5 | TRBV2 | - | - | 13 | TGTGCCAGCAGTGCTAGCCGGGCGGGGACCCAGTACTTC | CASSASRAGTQYF
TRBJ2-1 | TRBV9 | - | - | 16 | TGTGCCAGCAGCGTAGCCCGGGGGTTGGGTTACAATGAGCAGTTCTTC | CASSVARGLGYNEQFF
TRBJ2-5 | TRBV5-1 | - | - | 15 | TGCGCCAGCAGCTCTTGGGGTACCTCCCAAGAGACCCAGTACTTC | CASSSWGTSQETQYF
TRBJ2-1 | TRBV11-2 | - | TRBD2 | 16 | TGTGCCAGCAGCCAGGGACTAGCGGGACACTACAATGAGCAGTTCTTC | CASSQGLAGHYNEQFF
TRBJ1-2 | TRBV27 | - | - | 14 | TGTGCCAGCAGTTTGGGGGCAGGGACCTATGGCTACACCTTC | CASSLGAGTYGYTF
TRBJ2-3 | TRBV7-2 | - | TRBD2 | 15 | TGTGCCAGCAGCTGGGCCGCGGGAGAGACAGATACGCAGTATTTT | CASSWAAGETDTQYF
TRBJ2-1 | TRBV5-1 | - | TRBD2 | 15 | TGCGCCAGCAGCAGTAGCGGGAGGGAATACAATGAGCAGTTCTTC | CASSSSGREYNEQFF
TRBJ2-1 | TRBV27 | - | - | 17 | TGTGCCAGCAGCTTTAGACGGACACTTAACTCCTACAATGAGCAGTTCTTC | CASSFRRTLNSYNEQFF
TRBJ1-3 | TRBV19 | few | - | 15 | TGTGCCAGTAGTTTCTTCCGGGGGACTGGAAACACCATATATTTT | CASSFFRGTGNTIYF
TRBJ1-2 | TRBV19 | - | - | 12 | TGTGCCAGTAGGGGAAGGGGCTTAGGCTACACCTTC | CASRGRGLGYTF
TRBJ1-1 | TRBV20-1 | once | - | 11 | TGCAGTGTGAGGGGGGAGAGTGAAGCTTTCTTT | CSVRGESEAFF